This TCR beta chain was sequenced for a study of a mutant IDH1 vaccine in newly diagnosed glioma. Study-wide points: Seemingly, pseudoprogression had no relation to changes in the top peripheral T cell clonotypes. The vaccine induced immune responses, and these occurred in roughly 95% of patients.

The time point here: week 35, safety follow-up. With topical imiquimod, each dose of the vaccine consisted of 300 ug of mutant IDH1 20-mer peptide. The data were produced by immunoSEQ multiplex PCR, yet TCRdb's version contains in-frame clones alone and is incomplete. This sample has 35,000 to 55,000 clones, with 80% to 85% found just once. The CDR3 is 13 residues long. V was trimmed by 2 bases and J by 7 bases, leaving 8 bases between them. Germline V gene data show CDR1 as SGHTA and CDR2 as FQGNSA. A note on this clone: Its cognate antigen is unknown.

The sample was PBMCs, taken from a glioma patient whose treatment included an IDH1 peptide vaccine. The V and J genes are TRBV7-2 and TRBJ2-2; the D is unclear. The receptor was derived from a woman aged 40 to 50 with glioma. Some clones in this sample may be carry-over from other donors' samples. Here the CDR3 DNA reads TGTGCCAGCAGCTTATTTGCCTACGGGGAGCTGTTTTTT. Its translation is CASSLFAYGELFF.